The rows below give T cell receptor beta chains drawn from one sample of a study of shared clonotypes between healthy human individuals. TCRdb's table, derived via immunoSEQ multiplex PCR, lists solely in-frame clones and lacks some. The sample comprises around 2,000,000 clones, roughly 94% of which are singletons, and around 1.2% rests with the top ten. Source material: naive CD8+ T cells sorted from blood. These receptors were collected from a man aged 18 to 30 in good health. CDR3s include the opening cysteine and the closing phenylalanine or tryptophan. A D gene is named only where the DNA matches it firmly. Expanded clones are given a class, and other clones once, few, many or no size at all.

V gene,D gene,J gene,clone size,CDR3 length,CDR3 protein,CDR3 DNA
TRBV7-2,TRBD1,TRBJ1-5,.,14,CASSPRTGVWPQHF,TGTGCCAGCAGCCCCCGGACAGGGGTCTGGCCCCAGCATTTT
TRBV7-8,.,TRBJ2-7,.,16,CASSLALSGPTYEQYF,TGTGCCAGCAGCTTAGCGCTCTCCGGACCAACCTACGAGCAGTACTTC
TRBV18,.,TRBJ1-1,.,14,CASSPRQVNTEAFF,TGTGCCAGCTCACCCCGGCAGGTAAACACTGAAGCTTTCTTT
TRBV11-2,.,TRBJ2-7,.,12,CASSIRQAEQYF,TGTGCCAGCAGCATTCGACAGGCCGAGCAGTACTTC
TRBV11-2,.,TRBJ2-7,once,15,CASSPDGDLLDEQYF,TGTGCCAGCAGCCCCGACGGGGATCTTCTCGACGAGCAGTACTTC
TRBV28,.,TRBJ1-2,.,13,CASSLSRDYGYTF,TGTGCCAGCAGTTTATCCAGAGACTATGGCTACACCTTC
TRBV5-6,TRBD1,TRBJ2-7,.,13,CASSSTGEREQYF,TGTGCCAGCAGCTCAACAGGGGAACGCGAGCAGTACTTC
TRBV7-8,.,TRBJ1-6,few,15,CASSLHQSYNSPLHF,TGTGCCAGCAGCTTACACCAATCCTATAATTCACCCCTCCACTTT
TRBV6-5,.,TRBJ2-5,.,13,CASSYVGYETQYF,TGTGCCAGCAGTTACGTGGGTTATGAGACCCAGTACTTC
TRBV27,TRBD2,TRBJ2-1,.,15,CASSMGASGGNEQFF,TGTGCCAGCAGTATGGGGGCTAGCGGGGGCAATGAGCAGTTCTTC
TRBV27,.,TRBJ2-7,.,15,CASSLMVGGSYEQYF,TGTGCCAGCAGTTTAATGGTCGGGGGATCCTACGAGCAGTACTTC
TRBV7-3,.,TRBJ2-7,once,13,CASSSGANYEQYF,TGTGCCAGCAGCTCGGGGGCCAACTACGAGCAGTACTTC
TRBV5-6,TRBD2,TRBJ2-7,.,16,CASSHLAGGPLGEQYF,TGTGCCAGCAGTCATCTAGCGGGAGGGCCTTTAGGTGAGCAGTACTTC
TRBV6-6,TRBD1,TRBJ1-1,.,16,CASSYRGQGENTEAFF,TGTGCCAGCAGTTACAGGGGACAGGGGGAGAACACTGAAGCTTTCTTT